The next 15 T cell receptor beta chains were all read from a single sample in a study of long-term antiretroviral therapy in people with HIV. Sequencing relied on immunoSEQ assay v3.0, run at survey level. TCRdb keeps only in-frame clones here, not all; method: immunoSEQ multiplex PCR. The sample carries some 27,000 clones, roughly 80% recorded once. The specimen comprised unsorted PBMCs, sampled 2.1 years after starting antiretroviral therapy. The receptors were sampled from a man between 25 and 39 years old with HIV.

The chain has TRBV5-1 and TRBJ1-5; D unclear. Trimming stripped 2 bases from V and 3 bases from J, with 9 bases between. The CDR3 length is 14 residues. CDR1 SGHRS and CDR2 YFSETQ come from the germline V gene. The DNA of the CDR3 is TGCGCCAGCAGCTTTGAGGGTCCCAATCAGCCCCAGCATTTT. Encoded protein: CASSFEGPNQPQHF.

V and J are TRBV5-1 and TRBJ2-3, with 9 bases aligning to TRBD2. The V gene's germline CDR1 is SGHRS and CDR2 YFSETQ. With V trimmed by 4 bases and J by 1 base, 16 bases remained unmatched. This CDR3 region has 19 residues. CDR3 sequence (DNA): TGCGCCAGCAGCCTAGCAGGGGCTCTAGCGGGGAGCCGCACAGATACGCAGTATTTT. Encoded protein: CASSLAGALAGSRTDTQYF.

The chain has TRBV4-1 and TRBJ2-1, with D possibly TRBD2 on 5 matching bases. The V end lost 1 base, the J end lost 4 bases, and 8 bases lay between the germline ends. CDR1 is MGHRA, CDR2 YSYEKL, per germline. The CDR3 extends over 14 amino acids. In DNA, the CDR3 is TGCGCCAGCAGCCAAGCCGGACTTTACAATGAGCAGTTCTTC. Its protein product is CASSQAGLYNEQFF.

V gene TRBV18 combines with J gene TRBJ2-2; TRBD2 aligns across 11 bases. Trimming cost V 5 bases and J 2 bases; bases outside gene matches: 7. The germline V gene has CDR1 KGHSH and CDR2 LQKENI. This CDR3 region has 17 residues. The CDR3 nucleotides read TGTGCCAGCTCAGGTACTACTAGCGGGAGAAACACCGGGGAGCTGTTTTTT. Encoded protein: CASSGTTSGRNTGELFF. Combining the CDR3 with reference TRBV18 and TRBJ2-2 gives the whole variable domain NAGVMQNPRHLVRRRGQEARLRCSPMKGHSHVYWYRQLPEEGLKFMVYLQKENIIDESGMPKERFSAEFPKEGPSILRIQQVVRGDSAAYFCASSGTTSGRNTGELFFGEGSRLTVL.

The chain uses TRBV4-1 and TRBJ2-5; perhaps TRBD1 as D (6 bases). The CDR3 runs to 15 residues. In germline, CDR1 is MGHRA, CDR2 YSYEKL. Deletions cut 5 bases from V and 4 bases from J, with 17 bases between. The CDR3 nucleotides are TGCGCCAGCAGCGTTACGGGACAATTTGGAGAGACCCAGTACTTC. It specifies CASSVTGQFGETQYF.

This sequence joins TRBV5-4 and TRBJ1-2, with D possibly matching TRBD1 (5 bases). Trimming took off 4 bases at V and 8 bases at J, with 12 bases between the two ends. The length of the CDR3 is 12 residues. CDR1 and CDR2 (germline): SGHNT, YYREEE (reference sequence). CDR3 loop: CASSTSGWGYTF. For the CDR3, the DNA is TGTGCCAGCAGCACCTCAGGGTGGGGCTACACCTTC.

CDR3 in DNA: TGTGCCACCAGCAAGGGACTAGCGGCCATAGATACGCAGTATTTT. This sequence encodes CATSKGLAAIDTQYF. The chain joins TRBV15 to TRBJ2-3, with 11 bases matching TRBD2. Germline V gene data show CDR1 as LNHNV and CDR2 as YYDKDF (reference sequence). J lost 5 bases, V lost 4 bases, and 5 bases had no gene match. This CDR3 comprises 15 residues.

CDR3 residues: CASSAGSKTHYGYTF. The CDR3 DNA follows: TGTGCCAGCAGCGCGGGATCTAAGACCCACTATGGCTACACCTTC. The gene calls are TRBV9 and TRBJ1-2; no definite D call. The ends were cut back, 3 bases at V and 3 bases at J, with 15 bases in the middle. CDR1 is SGDLS and CDR2 is YYNGEE in the germline V gene. This CDR3 has 15 amino acids.

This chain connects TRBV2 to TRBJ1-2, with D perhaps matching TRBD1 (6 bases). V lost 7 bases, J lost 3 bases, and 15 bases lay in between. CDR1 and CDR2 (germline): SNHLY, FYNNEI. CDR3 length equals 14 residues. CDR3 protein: CASKYGQTDYGYTF. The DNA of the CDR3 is TGTGCCAGCAAATACGGACAGACTGACTATGGCTACACCTTC.

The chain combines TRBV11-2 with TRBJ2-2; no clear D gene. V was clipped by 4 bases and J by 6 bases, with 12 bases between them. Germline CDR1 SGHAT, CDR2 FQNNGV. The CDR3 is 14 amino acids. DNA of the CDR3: TGTGCCAGCAGCTACCGGAGTTTTGCCGGGGAGCTGTTTTTT. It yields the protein CASSYRSFAGELFF. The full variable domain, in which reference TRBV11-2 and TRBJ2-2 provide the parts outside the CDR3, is EAGVAQSPRYKIIEKRQSVAFWCNPISGHATLYWYQQILGQGPKLLIQFQNNGVVDDSQLPKDRFSAERLKGVDSTLKIQPAKLEDSAVYLCASSYRSFAGELFFGEGSRLTVL.

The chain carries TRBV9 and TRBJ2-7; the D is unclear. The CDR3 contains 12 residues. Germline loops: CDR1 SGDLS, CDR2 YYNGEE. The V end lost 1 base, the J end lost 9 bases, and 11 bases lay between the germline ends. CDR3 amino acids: CASSVNGYRQYF. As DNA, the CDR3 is TGTGCCAGCAGCGTAAACGGCTACAGGCAGTACTTC. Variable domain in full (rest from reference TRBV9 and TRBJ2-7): DSGVTQTPKHLITATGQRVTLRCSPRSGDLSVYWYQQSLDQGLQFLIQYYNGEERAKGNILERFSAQQFPDLHSELNLSSLELGDSALYFCASSVNGYRQYFGPGTRLTVT.

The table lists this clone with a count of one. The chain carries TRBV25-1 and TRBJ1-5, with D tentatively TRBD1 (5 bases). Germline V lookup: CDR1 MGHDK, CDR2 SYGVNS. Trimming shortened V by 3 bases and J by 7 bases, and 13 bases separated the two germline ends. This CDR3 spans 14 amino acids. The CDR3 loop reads CASSEGGTRQPQHF. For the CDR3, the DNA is TGTGCCAGCAGTGAGGGGGGTACGCGGCAGCCCCAGCATTTT.

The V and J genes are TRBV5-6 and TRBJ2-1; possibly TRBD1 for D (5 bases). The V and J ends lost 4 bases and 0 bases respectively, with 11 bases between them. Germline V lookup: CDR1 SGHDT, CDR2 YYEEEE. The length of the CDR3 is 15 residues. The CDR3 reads CASSRTGSSYNEQFF. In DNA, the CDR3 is TGTGCCAGCAGCCGAACAGGTAGCTCCTACAATGAGCAGTTCTTC.

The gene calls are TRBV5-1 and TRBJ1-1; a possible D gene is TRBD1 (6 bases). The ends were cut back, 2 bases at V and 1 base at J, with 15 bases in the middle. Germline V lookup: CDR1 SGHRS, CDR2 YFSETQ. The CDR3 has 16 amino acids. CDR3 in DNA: TGCGCCAGCAGCTTCGGGACACAGCAGACGAACACTGAAGCTTTCTTT. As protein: CASSFGTQQTNTEAFF.

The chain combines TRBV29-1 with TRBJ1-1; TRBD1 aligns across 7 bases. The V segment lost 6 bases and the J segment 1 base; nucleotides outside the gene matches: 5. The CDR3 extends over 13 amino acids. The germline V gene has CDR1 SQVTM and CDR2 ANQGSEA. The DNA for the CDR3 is TGCAGCGTGACAGACAGGGCGAACACTGAAGCTTTCTTT. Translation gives CSVTDRANTEAFF.